Shown below are 28 T cell receptor beta chains from a single sample sequenced in a study of blood T cell repertoires in COVID-19. Clones were sequenced by immunoSEQ multiplex PCR, and TCRdb holds only the in-frame ones, with some missing. Among 160,000 or so clones listed, about 81% were seen once. The source material was peripheral blood. These receptor sequences come from a human donor in a cohort sampled during active COVID-19.

The chain recombines TRBV19 with TRBJ2-7, with 8 bases lining up with TRBD1. Per the germline V gene, CDR1 is LNHDA and CDR2 is SQIVND (reference sequence). The CDR3 contains 13 residues. V trimming: 7 bases; J trimming: 0 bases; junction bases outside the gene matches: 2. The DNA for the CDR3 is TGTGCCAGTAAAGGACAGGGCTCCTACGAGCAGTACTTC. Its translation is CASKGQGSYEQYF.

The chain joins TRBV27 to TRBJ1-3, with a weak D call TRBD1 (6 bases). Germline lookup yields CDR1 MNHEY and CDR2 SMNVEV (reference sequence). V was trimmed by 6 bases and J by 1 base, leaving 16 bases between them. The CDR3 totals 16 residues. The CDR3 spells CASSPITGLSGNTIYF. The CDR3 DNA follows: TGTGCCAGCAGCCCCATAACAGGGTTGTCTGGAAACACCATATATTTT.

This chain connects TRBV28 to TRBJ1-1, with 7 bases matching TRBD1. With 6 bases clipped from V and 4 bases from J, the junction kept 11 bases outside the gene matches. Germline CDR1 and CDR2: MDHEN and SYDVKM. The CDR3 spans 15 residues. The CDR3 loop reads CASRPTTGEGTEAFF. CDR3 nucleotide sequence: TGTGCCAGCAGACCAACCACAGGGGAAGGCACTGAAGCTTTCTTT.

The J gene is TRBJ2-5, the V gene TRBV28; 12 bases are shared with TRBD2. After removal of 3 bases from V and 4 bases from J, the junction contained 9 bases not matched to a gene. The CDR3 has 17 amino acids. Germline values: CDR1 MDHEN, CDR2 SYDVKM. The CDR3 is CASSFRLLAGGLETQYF. The CDR3 region has the DNA TGTGCCAGCAGTTTTCGGCTACTAGCGGGAGGACTAGAGACCCAGTACTTC.

The sample holds a few counts of this clone. CDR3 sequence: CASSLGLAGGTGELFF. In DNA, the CDR3 is TGTGCCAGCAGCTTGGGACTAGCGGGAGGCACCGGGGAGCTGTTTTTT. V gene TRBV5-8 combines with J gene TRBJ2-2; 13 nucleotides align to TRBD2. V lost 0 bases to trimming and J lost 4 bases; unmatched junction nucleotides: 0. CDR1 SGHTS and CDR2 YDEGEE come from the germline V gene. CDR3 size: 16 residues.

This clone appeared a single time. This chain connects TRBV4-3 to TRBJ1-1; D unresolved. Between the trimmed V and J ends, which lost 0 bases and 4 bases, there was a span of 9 bases. This CDR3 is built from 14 residues. Germline V gives CDR1 LGHNA, CDR2 YSLEER. The CDR3: CASSQDSRGTEAFF. The CDR3 DNA reads as TGCGCCAGCAGCCAAGACAGCCGGGGCACTGAAGCTTTCTTT.

The table lists this clone with a few counts. This chain links TRBV29-1 with TRBJ2-7; TRBD2 agrees at 11 bases. The junction had 8 bases not matched to a gene; V was cut back by 4 bases and J by 6 bases. Germline-derived CDR1 and CDR2 are SQVTM and ANQGSEA. The CDR3 contains 14 residues. CDR3 sequence: CSVGSGTSGLEQYF. In DNA, the CDR3 is TGCAGCGTTGGATCCGGGACTAGCGGTCTCGAGCAGTACTTC.

The chain recombines TRBV6-1 with TRBJ2-1, with D possibly being TRBD2 (6 bases). This CDR3 region has 15 residues. Trimming stripped 1 base from V and 1 base from J, with 8 bases between. The germline gives CDR1 MNHNS, CDR2 SASEGT. CDR3 sequence reads: CASSEDGGSYNEQFF. The CDR3 DNA follows: TGTGCCAGCAGTGAAGATGGGGGGTCCTACAATGAGCAGTTCTTC.

This clone was seen once. The chain has TRBV6-5 and TRBJ2-1, with D possibly matching TRBD1 (5 bases). Trimming took off 10 bases at V and 7 bases at J, with 17 bases between the two ends. The CDR3 runs 13 residues. CDR1 and CDR2 from the germline V gene are MNHEY and SVGAGI. The CDR3 nucleotides are TGTGCCACCCTAGGGGCAGGAAGAAATGAGCAGTTCTTC. Its protein is CATLGAGRNEQFF.

As to this clone: This same CDR3 is encoded by further DNA sequences in the sample. The chain is built from TRBV20-1 and TRBJ1-2; 7 bases align to TRBD1. After removal of 2 bases from V and 7 bases from J, the junction contained 1 base not matched to a gene. This CDR3 region has 11 residues. Germline V gene lookup returns CDR1 DFQATT and CDR2 SNEGSKA (reference sequence). This CDR3 is CSARQGGGYTF. The CDR3 DNA sequence: TGCAGTGCTAGACAGGGGGGTGGCTACACCTTC.

CDR3 sequence (DNA): TGTGCCAGCAGTCCTCGGGGAGGAAATGAGCAGTTCTTC. Protein: CASSPRGGNEQFF. V gene TRBV12-3 or TRBV12-4 combines with J gene TRBJ2-1; a weak D match, TRBD2 (6 bases). This CDR3 has 13 amino acids. Between the trimmed V and J ends, which lost 5 bases and 7 bases, there was a span of 12 bases.

The chain has TRBV6-1 and TRBJ1-4, with 7 bases aligning to TRBD1. The CDR3 covers 13 residues. The germline V gene encodes CDR1 MNHNS and CDR2 SASEGT. Unmatched junction bases numbered 3, after V lost 3 bases and J lost 8 bases. CDR3 DNA: TGTGCCAGCAGTGATGACAGGGTGGAAAAACTGTTTTTT. Translating gives CASSDDRVEKLFF.

The chain recombines TRBV6-4 with TRBJ2-3; 8 bases line up with TRBD2. The ends lost 5 bases at V and 3 bases at J; junction bases unmatched: 7. CDR1 MRHNA and CDR2 SNTAGT come from the germline V gene. The length of the CDR3 is 15 residues. The CDR3 DNA reads as TGTGCCAGCAGTTTAGCGGGAACGGGAACAGATACGCAGTATTTT. Amino acid sequence: CASSLAGTGTDTQYF.

This chain uses TRBV5-4 with TRBJ2-5, with 9 bases matching TRBD2. Germline lookup yields CDR1 SGHNT and CDR2 YYREEE (reference sequence). V trimming: 4 bases; J trimming: 1 base; junction bases outside the gene matches: 8. This CDR3 has 16 residues. The CDR3 nucleotides read TGTGCCAGCAGCAGAGGGACTAGCAGAAGCCAAGAGACCCAGTACTTC. Translated: CASSRGTSRSQETQYF.

V usage is TRBV9 and J usage is TRBJ2-3, with D possibly being TRBD2 (5 bases). The CDR3 sequence is 17 residues long. Germline CDR1 SGDLS, CDR2 YYNGEE. V dropped 3 bases and J dropped 2 bases, with 19 bases sitting between them. The DNA of the CDR3 is TGTGCCAGCAGCGAAACCCTAGGACTCTTCCCCACAGATACGCAGTATTTT. Translation gives CASSETLGLFPTDTQYF. Complete variable domain (other parts from reference TRBV9 and TRBJ2-3): DSGVTQTPKHLITATGQRVTLRCSPRSGDLSVYWYQQSLDQGLQFLIQYYNGEERAKGNILERFSAQQFPDLHSELNLSSLELGDSALYFCASSETLGLFPTDTQYFGPGTRLTVL.

This clone showed up just once. V gene TRBV21-1 combines with J gene TRBJ1-1; no check of the table's D call, TRBD1, against the DNA was made. TRBV21-1 is a known pseudogene. The CDR3 extends over 15 amino acids. The DNA for the CDR3 is TGTGCCAGCAGCTTGGTCAGGGGGGTGGACACTGAAGCTTTCTTT. This encodes CASSLVRGVDTEAFF.

The rearrangement joins TRBV7-9 to TRBJ1-2; 10 nucleotides align to TRBD1. With V trimmed by 2 bases and J by 8 bases, 14 bases remained unmatched. This CDR3 has 17 amino acids. CDR1 SEHNR and CDR2 FQNEAQ come from the germline V gene (reference sequence). CDR3 sequence (DNA): TGTGCCAGCAGCTTACCCGTCGGGACAGGGGCGAAAGGGGGCTACACCTTC. Translation gives CASSLPVGTGAKGGYTF.

The chain is built from TRBV27 and TRBJ2-1; TRBD2 aligns across 11 bases. The germline V gene has CDR1 MNHEY and CDR2 SMNVEV (reference sequence). The V gene end was trimmed by 5 bases and the J gene end by 4 bases; junction bases not matched to a gene: 7. The CDR3 has 16 amino acids. The CDR3 is CASSPGTSGRYNEQFF. CDR3 coding DNA: TGTGCCAGCAGTCCCGGGACTAGCGGACGTTACAATGAGCAGTTCTTC.

Only one count was recorded for this clone. This chain connects TRBV2 to TRBJ1-3, with D unresolved. The CDR3 runs to 15 residues. The V end was cut by 5 bases, the J end by 0 bases, with 11 bases between. Germline V lookup: CDR1 SNHLY, CDR2 FYNNEI. The CDR3 here is CASSWASLSGNTIYF. In DNA form, the CDR3 reads TGTGCCAGCAGTTGGGCCTCACTCTCTGGAAACACCATATATTTT. Looking up the rest from reference TRBV2 and TRBJ1-3 gives the full variable domain: EPEVTQTPSHQVTQMGQEVILRCVPISNHLYFYWYRQILGQKVEFLVSFYNNEISEKSEIFDDQFSVERPDGSNFTLKIRSTKLEDSAMYFCASSWASLSGNTIYFGEGSWLTVV.

The genes are TRBV2 and TRBJ1-2; no reliable D call. This CDR3 region has 12 residues. The germline V gene has CDR1 SNHLY and CDR2 FYNNEI. V was pared by 6 bases and J by 3 bases, with 8 bases between. The CDR3 protein is CASRALHYGYTF. The CDR3 region has the DNA TGTGCCAGCAGGGCTCTGCACTATGGCTACACCTTC.

This sequence joins TRBV28 and TRBJ1-6, with 8 bases fitting TRBD1. In germline, CDR1 is MDHEN, CDR2 SYDVKM. Trimming cost V 6 bases and J 10 bases; bases outside gene matches: 14. This CDR3 spans 16 amino acids. The CDR3 here is CASSPPRTGRGSPLHF. The CDR3 bases are TGTGCCAGCAGCCCACCACGGACAGGGCGCGGGTCACCCCTCCACTTT.

The chain carries TRBV7-2 and TRBJ1-2; D might be TRBD1 (5 bases). Germline V gene data show CDR1 as SGHTA and CDR2 as FQGNSA. Between the trimmed V and J ends, which lost 6 bases and 4 bases, there was a span of 21 bases. The CDR3 spans 16 residues. CDR3 sequence reads: CASSARAGRDSYGYTF. CDR3 in DNA: TGTGCCAGCAGTGCGAGGGCGGGGCGGGATTCCTATGGCTACACCTTC.

This sequence joins TRBV2 and TRBJ1-5, with D perhaps matching TRBD1 (5 bases). The CDR3 covers 15 residues. Trimming stripped 4 bases from V and 6 bases from J, with 16 bases between. The germline CDR1 and CDR2 sequences are SNHLY and FYNNEI. The CDR3 region is CASSAGGRTSQPQHF. CDR3 DNA: TGTGCCAGCAGTGCCGGTGGTCGGACATCTCAGCCCCAGCATTTT.

The chain combines TRBV7-5 with TRBJ1-1; TRBD1 was called by the table and not checked on the DNA. TRBV7-5 is labeled a pseudogene. The CDR3 totals 15 residues. This CDR3 reads CARIPPQGAYTEAFF. In DNA, the CDR3 is TGTGCCAGAATCCCTCCGCAGGGGGCTTACACTGAAGCTTTCTTT.

This clone turned up a few times. This chain connects TRBV21-1 to TRBJ2-7; TRBD1 is taken as the D call from the table, unchecked against the DNA. TRBV21-1 corresponds to a pseudogene. This CDR3 is built from 16 residues. The CDR3 is CASSKIKQGAIHEQYF. The CDR3 DNA is TGTGCCAGCAGCAAGATAAAACAGGGGGCGATACACGAGCAGTACTTC.

V gene TRBV7-9 combines with J gene TRBJ1-2; TRBD1 matches at 8 bases. The CDR3 sequence is 15 residues long. The germline V gene has CDR1 SEHNR and CDR2 FQNEAQ (reference sequence). The J segment lost 4 bases and the V segment lost 5 bases, leaving 9 bases of the junction unmatched. The CDR3 DNA reads TGTGCCAGCAGCCCTAGGACAGGGAGCCTCTATGGCTACACCTTC. Encoded protein: CASSPRTGSLYGYTF.

The chain recombines TRBV11-2 with TRBJ2-7, with TRBD1 as a possible D gene (6 bases). CDR1 and CDR2 (germline): SGHAT, FQNNGV. The CDR3 totals 14 residues. The ends were cut back, 8 bases at V and 1 base at J, with 15 bases in the middle. This chain's CDR3 is CASSRQVKSYEQYF. CDR3 sequence (DNA): TGTGCCAGCTCAAGACAGGTCAAATCCTACGAGCAGTACTTC.

Turning to this clone: This sample also contains other DNA sequences that code for the same CDR3. The rearrangement uses TRBV29-1 and TRBJ2-5, with D hard to call. The V end lost 3 bases, the J end lost 5 bases, and 7 bases lay between the germline ends. CDR1 is SQVTM, CDR2 ANQGSEA, per germline. The CDR3 totals 11 residues. CDR3 in DNA: TGCAGCGTTGATAGCAAGGAGACCCAGTACTTC. As protein: CSVDSKETQYF.